Each of the 24 T cell receptor beta chains below was sequenced from the same sample in a study of blood T cell repertoires in COVID-19. Sequenced by immunoSEQ multiplex PCR; TCRdb stores in-frame clones only, minus some. The top ten clones hold roughly 1% of a sample with more than 350,000 clones, 80% to 90% of them seen once. The sequenced sample was PBMCs or T cells enriched from blood (not recorded which). The receptors derive from a man aged 18-30 years who had recovered from COVID-19.

The CDR3 loop reads CASSFPGQPQYF. As DNA, the CDR3 is TGTGCCAGCAGCTTCCCGGGACAGCCGCAGTACTTC. The J gene is TRBJ2-7, the V gene TRBV7-3; 7 nucleotides agree with TRBD1. Germline CDR1 SGHTA, CDR2 FQGTGA. The J segment lost 9 bases and the V segment lost 3 bases, leaving 5 bases of the junction unmatched. The CDR3 runs 12 residues.

The chain uses TRBV10-3 and TRBJ2-3; 10 bases line up with TRBD1. Germline lookup yields CDR1 ENHRY and CDR2 SYGVKD. This CDR3 has 17 residues. Germline trimming cut 6 bases from V and 6 bases from J; bases unmatched to any gene: 15. For the CDR3, the DNA is TGTGCCATCAGCGATCCGGGACAGGGGTCACAGAGGGATACGCAGTATTTT. Its translation is CAISDPGQGSQRDTQYF.

This sequence joins TRBV6-5 and TRBJ1-2; D may be TRBD1 (6 bases). The CDR3 length is 13 residues. The V gene's germline CDR1 is MNHEY and CDR2 SVGAGI. Trimming stripped 10 bases from V and 8 bases from J, with 20 bases between. The CDR3 nucleotides are TGTGCCACATCTAGGCGAGGGGGGGAAGGCTACACCTTC. Protein: CATSRRGGEGYTF.

This chain links TRBV21-1 with TRBJ1-1. TRBV21-1 is an annotated pseudogene. There are 17 residues in the CDR3. As DNA, the CDR3 is TGTGCCAGCAGCATTCCGCTCGGGCGGGAGACGAACACTGAAGCTTTCTTT. Protein sequence: CASSIPLGRETNTEAFF.

The chain is built from TRBV14 and TRBJ2-6; D not certain. V lost 4 bases, J lost 0 bases, and 7 bases lay in between. In germline, CDR1 is SGHDN, CDR2 FVKESK. The CDR3 consists of 15 residues. The CDR3 nucleotides read TGTGCCAGCAGCCTTCTCCTCTCTGGGGCCAACGTCCTGACTTTC. Amino acid sequence: CASSLLLSGANVLTF.

V is TRBV28 and J is TRBJ1-1, with TRBD1 identical over 11 bases. The CDR3 covers 13 residues. J was trimmed by 13 bases and V by 5 bases; bases with no gene match: 9. The germline V gene encodes CDR1 MDHEN and CDR2 SYDVKM. The CDR3 is CASSPPPGQGVFF. In DNA form, the CDR3 reads TGTGCCAGCAGTCCCCCCCCGGGACAGGGGGTTTTCTTT.

The V gene is TRBV29-1, the J gene TRBJ2-7; 7 positions agree with TRBD2. The CDR3 is 12 residues long. Germline CDR1 SQVTM, CDR2 ANQGSEA. The V segment lost 4 bases and the J segment 2 bases; nucleotides outside the gene matches: 2. As DNA, the CDR3 is TGCAGCGTTGGAAGCGGGGCCTACGAGCAGTACTTC. Its protein is CSVGSGAYEQYF.

The rearrangement uses TRBV5-4 and TRBJ1-6; no clear D. Trimming took off 0 bases at V and 6 bases at J, with 7 bases between the two ends. CDR1 SGHNT and CDR2 YYREEE come from the germline V gene (reference sequence). The CDR3 has 14 residues. CDR3 amino acids: CASSLGQINSPLHF. The CDR3 bases are TGTGCCAGCAGCTTGGGCCAGATTAATTCACCCCTCCACTTT.

The rearrangement joins TRBV7-3 to TRBJ1-3; D is uncertain. Trimming stripped 6 bases from V and 0 bases from J, with 6 bases between. The V gene's germline CDR1 is SGHTA and CDR2 FQGTGA. The CDR3 contains 13 residues. CDR3 sequence (DNA): TGTGCCAGCAGTCCAGACTCTGGAAACACCATATATTTT. Its translation is CASSPDSGNTIYF.

J is TRBJ2-7 and V is TRBV20-1; weak D call: TRBD2 (5 bases). CDR3 length: 14 amino acids. Germline lookup yields CDR1 DFQATT and CDR2 SNEGSKA (reference sequence). V was trimmed by 3 bases and J by 2 bases, leaving 14 bases between them. DNA for the CDR3: TGCAGTGCTAGTCCCCTTTTGGGAGCCTACGAGCAGTACTTC. This gives the protein CSASPLLGAYEQYF.

This sequence joins TRBV7-9 and TRBJ2-7; possible D gene TRBD2, 5 bases. Germline lookup yields CDR1 SEHNR and CDR2 FQNEAQ (reference sequence). The ends were cut back, 4 bases at V and 3 bases at J, with 13 bases in the middle. The CDR3 covers 14 residues. The CDR3: CASSSGNEIYEQYF. The CDR3 DNA sequence: TGTGCCAGCAGCTCCGGGAACGAAATCTACGAGCAGTACTTC.

Here the CDR3 reads CASSFKSPNTEAFF. The CDR3 DNA reads TGTGCCAGCAGCTTTAAATCCCCGAACACTGAAGCTTTCTTT. J is TRBJ1-1 and V is TRBV5-8; no firm D call. Germline CDR1 and CDR2: SGHTS and YDEGEE. This CDR3 contains 14 residues. V was trimmed by 2 bases and J by 1 base, leaving 9 bases between them.

V gene TRBV18 combines with J gene TRBJ1-1; D possibly corresponds to TRBD1 (6 bases). The ends were cut back, 7 bases at V and 5 bases at J, with 17 bases in the middle. The germline gives CDR1 KGHSH, CDR2 LQKENI. CDR3 length: 14 residues. CDR3 DNA sequence: TGTGCCAGCTTCCAGGGGCCGTCGGGAACTGAAGCTTTCTTT. Amino acid sequence: CASFQGPSGTEAFF.

Note on this clone: No DNA is shown, since the ends of the CDR3 on it are uncertain; the CDR3 is the one TCRdb lists. This rearrangement joins TRBV6-2 or TRBV6-3 to TRBJ1-1; TRBD1 reflects the table's D call only, with no check against the DNA. Germline V lookup: CDR1 MNHEY, CDR2 SVGEGT. Ends included, the CDR3 has 15 residues. The CDR3 loop is CASSSSTDQNTEAFF.

The chain links TRBV28 to TRBJ1-5; D is undetermined. This CDR3 contains 14 residues. The germline V gene encodes CDR1 MDHEN and CDR2 SYDVKM. V was clipped by 10 bases and J by 5 bases, with 18 bases between them. The CDR3 DNA reads TGTGCCACCCTTCAGACAATCACCTATCAGCCCCAGCATTTT. Encoded protein: CATLQTITYQPQHF.

The rearrangement joins TRBV5-8 to TRBJ1-5; maybe TRBD1 (6 bases). The CDR3 length is 15 residues. The V end was cut by 5 bases, the J end by 4 bases, with 16 bases between. Germline loops: CDR1 SGHTS, CDR2 YDEGEE. Here the CDR3 reads CASSYRVSRNQPQHF. The CDR3 DNA reads TGTGCCAGCAGTTACAGGGTATCGAGGAATCAGCCCCAGCATTTT.

The rearrangement links TRBV21-1 to TRBJ1-6; the DNA was not compared with TRBD1, the D call given in the table. TRBV21-1 is marked as a pseudogene. The CDR3 runs 20 residues. CDR3: CASSKQGAFRQSSYNSPLHF. Written as DNA, the CDR3 is TGTGCCAGCAGCAAACAGGGGGCGTTTCGTCAAAGCTCCTATAATTCACCCCTCCACTTT.

The chain is built from TRBV5-5 and TRBJ2-3; weak D call: TRBD1 (6 bases). This CDR3 has 14 residues. V lost 4 bases and J lost 2, with 11 bases in between. CDR1 and CDR2 (germline): SGHKS, YYEKEE (reference sequence). The CDR3 DNA reads as TGTGCCAGCAGCCTCCAGGGGCTCACAGATACGCAGTATTTT. This translates into CASSLQGLTDTQYF.

Only one count was recorded for this clone. This sequence joins TRBV5-4 and TRBJ2-7, with a weak D call TRBD1 (5 bases). This CDR3 has 13 residues. The V and J ends lost 1 base and 3 bases respectively, with 8 bases between them. CDR1 SGHNT and CDR2 YYREEE come from the germline V gene (reference sequence). CDR3 region: CASSLFQGYEQYF. The CDR3, as DNA: TGTGCCAGCAGCTTGTTCCAGGGCTACGAGCAGTACTTC.

The chain recombines TRBV12-3 or TRBV12-4 with TRBJ2-3, with a possible D match to TRBD2 (5 bases). Trimming cost V 5 bases and J 6 bases, with 9 bases left between them. This CDR3 comprises 12 residues. CDR3 sequence: CASSQDSDTQYF. CDR3 nucleotide sequence: TGTGCCAGCAGTCAGGACTCGGATACGCAGTATTTT.

J is TRBJ1-1 and V is TRBV6-5; 8 bases are shared with TRBD1. The trim removed 6 bases at V and 2 bases at J, leaving 5 bases unmatched. CDR3 length: 14 amino acids. Germline V gene sequence: CDR1 MNHEY, CDR2 SVGAGI. The CDR3 is CASSRQGINTEAFF. The CDR3 bases are TGTGCCAGCAGCAGACAGGGGATTAACACTGAAGCTTTCTTT.

In its sample, this clone was seen once. J is TRBJ1-5 and V is TRBV20-1, with 7 positions matching TRBD1. V shed 3 bases, J shed 3 bases, and the junction held 8 bases outside the gene matches. The CDR3 covers 15 residues. CDR1 is DFQATT, CDR2 SNEGSKA, per germline (reference sequence). The CDR3 nucleotides read TGCAGTGCTAGTCTCCAGGGACAGTTCAATCAGCCCCAGCATTTT. Its translation is CSASLQGQFNQPQHF.

The rearrangement joins TRBV6-5 to TRBJ1-2; the match to TRBD1 covers 7 bases. Germline-derived CDR1 and CDR2 are MNHEY and SVGAGI. V lost 4 bases to trimming and J lost 2 bases; unmatched junction nucleotides: 7. CDR3 length equals 15 residues. Here the CDR3 reads CASSLLRTGNYGYTF. CDR3 nucleotides: TGTGCCAGCAGTTTACTCAGGACAGGAAACTATGGCTACACCTTC.

This chain uses TRBV27 with TRBJ2-3; D is perhaps TRBD2 (6 bases). The length of the CDR3 is 14 residues. Trimming shortened V by 3 bases and J by 1 base, and 8 bases separated the two germline ends. Per the germline V gene, CDR1 is MNHEY and CDR2 is SMNVEV (reference sequence). CDR3 in amino acids: CASSFPSGTDTQYF. The CDR3 DNA is TGTGCCAGCAGTTTTCCTAGCGGCACAGATACGCAGTATTTT.